Listed below are T cell receptor beta chains from one sample, sequenced in a study of T cells in Graves' hyperthyroidism and ophthalmopathy. TCRdb analysed the multiplex PCR reads with MiXCR anew, one entry per CDR3 protein. The sample has roughly 500,000 distinct CDR3 sequences; 40% to 50% are singletons. Sequencing was done on a sample of peripheral blood or thyroid tissue (not recorded which). All receptors come from an adult woman with Graves' disease, either hyperthyroidism or ophthalmopathy (not recorded which). Each CDR3 is given without its conserved first and last residue. Clone size is not always given. Where it is, it says once, few, many or a class for expanded clones.

j_call clone_size v_call cdr3_aa
TRBJ2-5 many TRBV7-9 ASGTSSGRSGTQY
TRBJ2-2 many TRBV7-9 ASSLSAGTRISNTGELF
TRBJ2-2 - TRBV7-9 ASSRIGTATGELF
TRBJ1-1 - TRBV29-1 SVTGTANTEAF
TRBJ2-7 - TRBV6-5 ASSPSTGGSGEQY
TRBJ2-7 many TRBV20-1 SASSSGGSSYEQY
TRBJ2-2 few TRBV29-1 SAVGLAITGELF
TRBJ2-5 many TRBV5-1 ASSLVPGQSFVETQY
TRBJ1-6 few TRBV2 ASRRDGINSPLH
TRBJ1-2 - TRBV2 ASIGGVGYT